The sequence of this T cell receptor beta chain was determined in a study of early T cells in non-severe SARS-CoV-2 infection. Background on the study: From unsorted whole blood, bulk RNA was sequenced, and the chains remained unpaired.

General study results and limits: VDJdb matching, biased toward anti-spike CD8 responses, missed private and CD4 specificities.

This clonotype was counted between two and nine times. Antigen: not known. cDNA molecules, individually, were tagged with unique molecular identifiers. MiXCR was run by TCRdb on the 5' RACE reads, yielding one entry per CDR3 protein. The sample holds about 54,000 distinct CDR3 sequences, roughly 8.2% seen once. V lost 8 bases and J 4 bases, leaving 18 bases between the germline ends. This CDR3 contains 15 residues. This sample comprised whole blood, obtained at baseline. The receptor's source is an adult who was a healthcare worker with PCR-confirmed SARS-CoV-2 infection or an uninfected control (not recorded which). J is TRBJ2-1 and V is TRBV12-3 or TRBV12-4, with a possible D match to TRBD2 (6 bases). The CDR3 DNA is TGTGCCAGCTGTCAGACCTCGGGAGCGTACAATGAGCAGTTCTTC. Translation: CASCQTSGAYNEQFF.